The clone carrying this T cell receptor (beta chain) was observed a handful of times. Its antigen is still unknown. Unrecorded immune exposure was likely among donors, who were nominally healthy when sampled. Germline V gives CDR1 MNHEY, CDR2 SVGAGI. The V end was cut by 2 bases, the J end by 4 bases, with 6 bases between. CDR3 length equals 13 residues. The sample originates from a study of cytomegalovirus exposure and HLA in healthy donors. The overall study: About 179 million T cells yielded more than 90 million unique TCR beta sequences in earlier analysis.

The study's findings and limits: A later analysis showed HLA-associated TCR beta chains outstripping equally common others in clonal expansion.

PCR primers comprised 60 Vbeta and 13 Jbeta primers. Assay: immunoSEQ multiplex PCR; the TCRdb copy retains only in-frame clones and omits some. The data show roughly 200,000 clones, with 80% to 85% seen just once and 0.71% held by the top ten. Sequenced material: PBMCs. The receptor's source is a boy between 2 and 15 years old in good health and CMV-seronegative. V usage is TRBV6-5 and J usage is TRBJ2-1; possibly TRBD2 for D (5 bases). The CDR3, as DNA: TGTGCCAGCAGTTACGGAGGTTACAATGAGCAGTTCTTC. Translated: CASSYGGYNEQFF.